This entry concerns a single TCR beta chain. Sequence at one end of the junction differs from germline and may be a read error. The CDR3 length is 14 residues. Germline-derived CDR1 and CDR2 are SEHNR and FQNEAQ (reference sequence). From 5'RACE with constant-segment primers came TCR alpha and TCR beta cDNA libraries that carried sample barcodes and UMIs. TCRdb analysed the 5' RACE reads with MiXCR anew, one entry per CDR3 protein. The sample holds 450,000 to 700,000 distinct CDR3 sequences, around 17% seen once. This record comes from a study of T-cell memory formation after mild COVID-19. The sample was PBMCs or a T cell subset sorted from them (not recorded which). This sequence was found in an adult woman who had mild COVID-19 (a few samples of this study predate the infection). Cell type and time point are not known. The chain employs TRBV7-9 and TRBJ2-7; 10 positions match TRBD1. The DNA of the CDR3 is TGTGCGAGCAGCCATTCGGACAGGGGGGGCGAGCAGTACTTC. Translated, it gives CASSHSDRGGEQYF.